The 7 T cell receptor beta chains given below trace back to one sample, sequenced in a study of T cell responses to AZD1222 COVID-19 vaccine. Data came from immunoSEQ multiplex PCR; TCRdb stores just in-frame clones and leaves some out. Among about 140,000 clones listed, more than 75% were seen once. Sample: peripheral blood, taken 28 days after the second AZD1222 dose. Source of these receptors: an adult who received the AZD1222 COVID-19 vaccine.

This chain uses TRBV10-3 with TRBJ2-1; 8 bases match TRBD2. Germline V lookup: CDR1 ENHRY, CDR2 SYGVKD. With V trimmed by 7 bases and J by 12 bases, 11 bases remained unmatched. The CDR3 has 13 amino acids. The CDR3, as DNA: TGTGCCATCATGATAACGGGGGGGTTGAGGCAGTTCTTC. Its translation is CAIMITGGLRQFF.

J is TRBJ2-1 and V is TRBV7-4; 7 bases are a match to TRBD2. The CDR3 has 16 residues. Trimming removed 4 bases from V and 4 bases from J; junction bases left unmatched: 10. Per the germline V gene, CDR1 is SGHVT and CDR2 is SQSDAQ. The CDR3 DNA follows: TGTGCCAGCAGCTGGCTGGGGGGGAAACTATACAATGAGCAGTTCTTC. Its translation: CASSWLGGKLYNEQFF.

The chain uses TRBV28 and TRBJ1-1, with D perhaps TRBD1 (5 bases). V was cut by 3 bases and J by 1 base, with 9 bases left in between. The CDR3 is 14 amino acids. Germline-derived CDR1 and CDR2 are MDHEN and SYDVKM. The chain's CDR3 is CASSFQTENTEAFF. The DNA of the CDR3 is TGTGCCAGCAGTTTCCAGACAGAGAACACTGAAGCTTTCTTT.

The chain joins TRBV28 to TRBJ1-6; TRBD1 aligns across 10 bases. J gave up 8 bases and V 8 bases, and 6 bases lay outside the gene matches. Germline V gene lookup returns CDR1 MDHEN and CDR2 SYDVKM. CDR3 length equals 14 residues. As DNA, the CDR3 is TGTGCCAGCTTGAGCGGACAGGGGGATTCACCCCTCCACTTT. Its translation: CASLSGQGDSPLHF.

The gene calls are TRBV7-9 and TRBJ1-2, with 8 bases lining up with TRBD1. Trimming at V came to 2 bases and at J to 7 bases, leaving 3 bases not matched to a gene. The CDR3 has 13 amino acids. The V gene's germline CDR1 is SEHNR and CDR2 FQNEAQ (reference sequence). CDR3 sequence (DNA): TGTGCCAGCAGCTTACAGGGGGCGTCTGGCTACACCTTC. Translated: CASSLQGASGYTF.

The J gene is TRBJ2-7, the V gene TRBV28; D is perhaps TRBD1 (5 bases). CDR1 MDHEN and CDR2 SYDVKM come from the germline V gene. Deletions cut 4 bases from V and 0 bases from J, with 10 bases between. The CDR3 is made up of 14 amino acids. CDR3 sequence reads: CASSSMTASYEQYF. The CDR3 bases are TGTGCCAGCAGTTCAATGACAGCCTCCTACGAGCAGTACTTC.

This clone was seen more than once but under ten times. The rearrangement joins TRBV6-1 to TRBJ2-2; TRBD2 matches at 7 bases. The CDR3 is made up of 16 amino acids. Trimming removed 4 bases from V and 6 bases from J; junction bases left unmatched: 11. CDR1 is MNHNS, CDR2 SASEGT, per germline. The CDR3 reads CASSVRRAGVAGELFF. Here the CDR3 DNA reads TGTGCCAGCAGTGTCCGCCGGGCGGGAGTGGCCGGGGAGCTGTTTTTT.